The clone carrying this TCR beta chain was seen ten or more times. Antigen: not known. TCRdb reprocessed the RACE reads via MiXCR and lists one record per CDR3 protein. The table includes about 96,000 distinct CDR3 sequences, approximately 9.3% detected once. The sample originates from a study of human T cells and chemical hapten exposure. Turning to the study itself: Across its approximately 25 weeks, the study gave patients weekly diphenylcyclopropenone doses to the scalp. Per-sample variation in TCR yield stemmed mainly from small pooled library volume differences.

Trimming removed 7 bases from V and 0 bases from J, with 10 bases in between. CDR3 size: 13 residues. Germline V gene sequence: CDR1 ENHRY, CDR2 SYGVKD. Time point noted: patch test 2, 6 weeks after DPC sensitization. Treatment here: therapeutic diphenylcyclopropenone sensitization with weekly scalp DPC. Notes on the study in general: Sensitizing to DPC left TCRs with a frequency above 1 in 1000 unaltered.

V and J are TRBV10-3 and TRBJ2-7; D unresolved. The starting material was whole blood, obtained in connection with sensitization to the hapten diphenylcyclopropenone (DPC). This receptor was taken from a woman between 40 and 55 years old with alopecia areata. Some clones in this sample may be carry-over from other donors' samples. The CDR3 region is CAIKGGPSYEQYF. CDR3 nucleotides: TGTGCCATCAAGGGCGGACCCTCCTACGAGCAGTACTTC.